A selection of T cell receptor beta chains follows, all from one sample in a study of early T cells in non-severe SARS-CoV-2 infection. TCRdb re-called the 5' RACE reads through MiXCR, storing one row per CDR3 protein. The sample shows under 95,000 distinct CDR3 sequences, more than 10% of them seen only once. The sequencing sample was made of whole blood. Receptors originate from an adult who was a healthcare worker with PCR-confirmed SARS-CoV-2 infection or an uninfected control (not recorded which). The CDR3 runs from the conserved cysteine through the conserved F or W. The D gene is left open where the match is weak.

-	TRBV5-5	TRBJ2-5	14	CASSTQVTQETQYF
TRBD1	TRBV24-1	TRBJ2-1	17	CATSDFSRAGGGNEQFF
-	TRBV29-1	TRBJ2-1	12	CSVEDKVNEQFF
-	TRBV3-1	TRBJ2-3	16	CASSQDVGGSTDTQYF
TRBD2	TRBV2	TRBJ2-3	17	CASSRPRTGGSTDTQYF
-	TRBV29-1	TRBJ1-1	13	CSVSKGGISEAFF
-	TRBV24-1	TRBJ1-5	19	CATSDLGPAVGYSNQPQHF
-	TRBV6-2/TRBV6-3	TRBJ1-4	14	CASSSRTTNEKLFF
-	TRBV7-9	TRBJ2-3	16	CASSLDPESSTDTQYF
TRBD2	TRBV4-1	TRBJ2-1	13	CASSHVGGIEQFF
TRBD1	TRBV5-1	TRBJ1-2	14	CASSLERDSYGYTF
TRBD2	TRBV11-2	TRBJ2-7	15	CASSLGTSRPNEQYF
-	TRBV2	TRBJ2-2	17	CASSEALGGANTGELFF
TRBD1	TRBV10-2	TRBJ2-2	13	CASMGQSYGELFF
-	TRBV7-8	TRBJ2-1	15	CASLGRADFGNEQFF
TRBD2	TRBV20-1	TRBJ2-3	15	CSASRLAGGTDTQYF
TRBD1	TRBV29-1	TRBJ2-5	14	CSISGTGAKETQYF
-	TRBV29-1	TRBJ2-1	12	CSAKLASNEQFF